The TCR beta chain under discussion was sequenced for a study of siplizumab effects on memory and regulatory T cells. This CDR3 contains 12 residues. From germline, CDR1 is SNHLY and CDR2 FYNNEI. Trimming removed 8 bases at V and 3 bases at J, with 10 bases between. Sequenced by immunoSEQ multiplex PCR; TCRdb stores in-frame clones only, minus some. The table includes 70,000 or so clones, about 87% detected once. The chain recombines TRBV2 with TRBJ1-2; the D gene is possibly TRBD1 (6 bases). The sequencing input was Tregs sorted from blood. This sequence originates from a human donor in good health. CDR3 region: CASGTGHYGYTF. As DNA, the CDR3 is TGTGCCAGCGGAACAGGGCACTATGGCTACACCTTC.